This T cell receptor (beta chain) appears in the sequencing data of a study of blood T cell repertoires in COVID-19. Under the authors' procedure: Reference gene primer amplification in the assay estimated nucleated cell counts. Assay used: immunoSEQ multiplex PCR; TCRdb lists only in-frame clones, some missing. V and J calls plus clone size are reproduced from that table; the DNA served to infer D and trimming. The sample contains about 180,000 clones, about four fifths of which appear only once. Germline V gene lookup returns CDR1 SNHLY and CDR2 FYNNEI. The CDR3 has 14 residues. Trimming at V came to 6 bases and at J to 7 bases, leaving 6 bases not matched to a gene.

Sequences were obtained from peripheral blood. V usage is TRBV2 and J usage is TRBJ2-1, with 10 bases lining up with TRBD1. This TCR came from a human donor in a cohort sampled during active COVID-19. DNA of the CDR3: TGTGCCAGCAGGAGGGACAGGGGAGAAAATGAGCAGTTCTTC. Translating it yields CASRRDRGENEQFF.